Listed here are 8 T cell receptor beta chains from one sample, sequenced in a study of patients and donors after allogeneic stem cell transplantation. TCRdb re-called the RT-PCR reads through MiXCR, storing one row per CDR3 protein. The repertoire holds hundreds of thousands of distinct CDR3 sequences, with under 20% as singletons. Sequenced sample: blood, either unsorted or a sorted T cell fraction (not recorded which). These receptors came from a human donor who was either an allogeneic HSCT recipient or a stem cell or donor lymphocyte infusion donor (not recorded which). It is not recorded whose cells these are; they may come from a transplant donor.

V usage is TRBV20-1 and J usage is TRBJ1-4; TRBD1 might be the D (6 bases). Germline CDR1 DFQATT, CDR2 SNEGSKA (reference sequence). Trimming pared 5 bases from V and 7 bases from J, leaving 17 bases between. The CDR3 totals 14 residues. CDR3 protein: CSAHPGGAGEKLFF. CDR3 DNA: TGCAGTGCTCACCCGGGGGGCGCCGGTGAAAAACTGTTTTTT.

This clonotype has at least ten counts. The chain uses TRBV5-1 and TRBJ2-1; 8 bases fit TRBD2. V lost 9 bases to trimming and J lost 3 bases; unmatched junction nucleotides: 11. In germline, CDR1 is SGHRS, CDR2 YFSETQ. This CDR3 spans 15 amino acids. In DNA, the CDR3 is TGCGCCACCACCCTAATAGCGGGAAACTACAATGAGCAGTTCTTC. Translated, it gives CATTLIAGNYNEQFF.

This clonotype was seen many times. The genes are TRBV11-2 and TRBJ2-7; D not certain. V lost 1 base, J lost 1 base, and 11 bases lay in between. CDR1 is SGHAT, CDR2 FQNNGV, per germline. This CDR3 is 15 amino acids long. The CDR3 region has the DNA TGTGCCAGCAGCTTAGCGTTCTCATCTTCCTACGAGCAGTACTTC. Translated, it gives CASSLAFSSSYEQYF.

This clonotype has more than one count but fewer than ten. The J gene is TRBJ1-6, the V gene TRBV4-2; TRBD1 aligns across 7 bases. Germline V gene data show CDR1 as LGHNA and CDR2 as YNFKEQ. The V and J ends lost 3 bases and 4 bases, in that order; junction bases with no gene match: 6. The CDR3 is 16 residues long. The CDR3 region has the DNA TGTGCCAGCAGCCACGAGACAGGGAAATATAATTCACCCCTCCACTTT. Protein: CASSHETGKYNSPLHF.

V and J are TRBV20-1 and TRBJ2-5; D not certain. Germline V gene sequence: CDR1 DFQATT, CDR2 SNEGSKA (reference sequence). V dropped 1 base and J dropped 5 bases, with 8 bases sitting between them. This CDR3 is 12 amino acids long. This CDR3 reads CSARGWVETQYF. CDR3 DNA sequence: TGCAGTGCTAGAGGCTGGGTGGAGACCCAGTACTTC.

CDR3 region: CASSRPQIGGLGTEAFF. The CDR3 nucleotides are TGTGCCAGCAGCCGCCCCCAAATCGGGGGGCTGGGTACTGAAGCTTTCTTT. The V and J genes are TRBV6-1 and TRBJ1-1; D is possibly TRBD1 (6 bases). This CDR3 spans 17 amino acids. V was pared by 6 bases and J by 5 bases, with 25 bases between. CDR1 is MNHNS, CDR2 SASEGT, per germline.

This chain uses TRBV4-2 with TRBJ2-5, with 7 bases matching TRBD1. From germline, CDR1 is LGHNA and CDR2 YNFKEQ. V gave up 3 bases and J gave up 5 bases; unmatched junction bases: 12. The CDR3 covers 16 residues. For the CDR3, the DNA is TGTGCCAGCAGCCACTCTCAGGACGCCAGGGGGGAGACCCAGTACTTC. This gives the protein CASSHSQDARGETQYF.

This clonotype appeared a few times. The CDR3 nucleotides read TGTGCCAGCAACCAGGACAGGGGCGTCACTGAAGCTTTCTTT. Translating gives CASNQDRGVTEAFF. The chain is built from TRBV7-9 and TRBJ1-1; 9 bases are shared with TRBD1. This CDR3 has 14 residues. CDR1 and CDR2 (germline): SEHNR, FQNEAQ (reference sequence). Trimming at V came to 7 bases and at J to 4 bases, leaving 7 bases not matched to a gene.